This T cell receptor (beta chain) was observed in a study of early T cells in non-severe SARS-CoV-2 infection. TCRdb independently ran MiXCR on the 5' RACE reads; one entry per CDR3 protein. The profile shows approximately 58,000 distinct CDR3 sequences, 11% of them singletons. This clonotype was recorded many times. The trim removed 1 base at V and 7 bases at J, leaving 11 bases unmatched. The CDR3 consists of 17 residues. Germline CDR1 SNHLY, CDR2 FYNNEI. This TCR was recovered from an adult who was a healthcare worker with PCR-confirmed SARS-CoV-2 infection or an uninfected control (not recorded which). The sequenced sample was whole blood. J is TRBJ2-1 and V is TRBV2; 9 nucleotides agree with TRBD2. CDR3 sequence (DNA): TGTGCCAGCAGTGAAGGACTAGCGGTTGTACTAGGGAATGAGCAGTTCTTC. This gives the protein CASSEGLAVVLGNEQFF.